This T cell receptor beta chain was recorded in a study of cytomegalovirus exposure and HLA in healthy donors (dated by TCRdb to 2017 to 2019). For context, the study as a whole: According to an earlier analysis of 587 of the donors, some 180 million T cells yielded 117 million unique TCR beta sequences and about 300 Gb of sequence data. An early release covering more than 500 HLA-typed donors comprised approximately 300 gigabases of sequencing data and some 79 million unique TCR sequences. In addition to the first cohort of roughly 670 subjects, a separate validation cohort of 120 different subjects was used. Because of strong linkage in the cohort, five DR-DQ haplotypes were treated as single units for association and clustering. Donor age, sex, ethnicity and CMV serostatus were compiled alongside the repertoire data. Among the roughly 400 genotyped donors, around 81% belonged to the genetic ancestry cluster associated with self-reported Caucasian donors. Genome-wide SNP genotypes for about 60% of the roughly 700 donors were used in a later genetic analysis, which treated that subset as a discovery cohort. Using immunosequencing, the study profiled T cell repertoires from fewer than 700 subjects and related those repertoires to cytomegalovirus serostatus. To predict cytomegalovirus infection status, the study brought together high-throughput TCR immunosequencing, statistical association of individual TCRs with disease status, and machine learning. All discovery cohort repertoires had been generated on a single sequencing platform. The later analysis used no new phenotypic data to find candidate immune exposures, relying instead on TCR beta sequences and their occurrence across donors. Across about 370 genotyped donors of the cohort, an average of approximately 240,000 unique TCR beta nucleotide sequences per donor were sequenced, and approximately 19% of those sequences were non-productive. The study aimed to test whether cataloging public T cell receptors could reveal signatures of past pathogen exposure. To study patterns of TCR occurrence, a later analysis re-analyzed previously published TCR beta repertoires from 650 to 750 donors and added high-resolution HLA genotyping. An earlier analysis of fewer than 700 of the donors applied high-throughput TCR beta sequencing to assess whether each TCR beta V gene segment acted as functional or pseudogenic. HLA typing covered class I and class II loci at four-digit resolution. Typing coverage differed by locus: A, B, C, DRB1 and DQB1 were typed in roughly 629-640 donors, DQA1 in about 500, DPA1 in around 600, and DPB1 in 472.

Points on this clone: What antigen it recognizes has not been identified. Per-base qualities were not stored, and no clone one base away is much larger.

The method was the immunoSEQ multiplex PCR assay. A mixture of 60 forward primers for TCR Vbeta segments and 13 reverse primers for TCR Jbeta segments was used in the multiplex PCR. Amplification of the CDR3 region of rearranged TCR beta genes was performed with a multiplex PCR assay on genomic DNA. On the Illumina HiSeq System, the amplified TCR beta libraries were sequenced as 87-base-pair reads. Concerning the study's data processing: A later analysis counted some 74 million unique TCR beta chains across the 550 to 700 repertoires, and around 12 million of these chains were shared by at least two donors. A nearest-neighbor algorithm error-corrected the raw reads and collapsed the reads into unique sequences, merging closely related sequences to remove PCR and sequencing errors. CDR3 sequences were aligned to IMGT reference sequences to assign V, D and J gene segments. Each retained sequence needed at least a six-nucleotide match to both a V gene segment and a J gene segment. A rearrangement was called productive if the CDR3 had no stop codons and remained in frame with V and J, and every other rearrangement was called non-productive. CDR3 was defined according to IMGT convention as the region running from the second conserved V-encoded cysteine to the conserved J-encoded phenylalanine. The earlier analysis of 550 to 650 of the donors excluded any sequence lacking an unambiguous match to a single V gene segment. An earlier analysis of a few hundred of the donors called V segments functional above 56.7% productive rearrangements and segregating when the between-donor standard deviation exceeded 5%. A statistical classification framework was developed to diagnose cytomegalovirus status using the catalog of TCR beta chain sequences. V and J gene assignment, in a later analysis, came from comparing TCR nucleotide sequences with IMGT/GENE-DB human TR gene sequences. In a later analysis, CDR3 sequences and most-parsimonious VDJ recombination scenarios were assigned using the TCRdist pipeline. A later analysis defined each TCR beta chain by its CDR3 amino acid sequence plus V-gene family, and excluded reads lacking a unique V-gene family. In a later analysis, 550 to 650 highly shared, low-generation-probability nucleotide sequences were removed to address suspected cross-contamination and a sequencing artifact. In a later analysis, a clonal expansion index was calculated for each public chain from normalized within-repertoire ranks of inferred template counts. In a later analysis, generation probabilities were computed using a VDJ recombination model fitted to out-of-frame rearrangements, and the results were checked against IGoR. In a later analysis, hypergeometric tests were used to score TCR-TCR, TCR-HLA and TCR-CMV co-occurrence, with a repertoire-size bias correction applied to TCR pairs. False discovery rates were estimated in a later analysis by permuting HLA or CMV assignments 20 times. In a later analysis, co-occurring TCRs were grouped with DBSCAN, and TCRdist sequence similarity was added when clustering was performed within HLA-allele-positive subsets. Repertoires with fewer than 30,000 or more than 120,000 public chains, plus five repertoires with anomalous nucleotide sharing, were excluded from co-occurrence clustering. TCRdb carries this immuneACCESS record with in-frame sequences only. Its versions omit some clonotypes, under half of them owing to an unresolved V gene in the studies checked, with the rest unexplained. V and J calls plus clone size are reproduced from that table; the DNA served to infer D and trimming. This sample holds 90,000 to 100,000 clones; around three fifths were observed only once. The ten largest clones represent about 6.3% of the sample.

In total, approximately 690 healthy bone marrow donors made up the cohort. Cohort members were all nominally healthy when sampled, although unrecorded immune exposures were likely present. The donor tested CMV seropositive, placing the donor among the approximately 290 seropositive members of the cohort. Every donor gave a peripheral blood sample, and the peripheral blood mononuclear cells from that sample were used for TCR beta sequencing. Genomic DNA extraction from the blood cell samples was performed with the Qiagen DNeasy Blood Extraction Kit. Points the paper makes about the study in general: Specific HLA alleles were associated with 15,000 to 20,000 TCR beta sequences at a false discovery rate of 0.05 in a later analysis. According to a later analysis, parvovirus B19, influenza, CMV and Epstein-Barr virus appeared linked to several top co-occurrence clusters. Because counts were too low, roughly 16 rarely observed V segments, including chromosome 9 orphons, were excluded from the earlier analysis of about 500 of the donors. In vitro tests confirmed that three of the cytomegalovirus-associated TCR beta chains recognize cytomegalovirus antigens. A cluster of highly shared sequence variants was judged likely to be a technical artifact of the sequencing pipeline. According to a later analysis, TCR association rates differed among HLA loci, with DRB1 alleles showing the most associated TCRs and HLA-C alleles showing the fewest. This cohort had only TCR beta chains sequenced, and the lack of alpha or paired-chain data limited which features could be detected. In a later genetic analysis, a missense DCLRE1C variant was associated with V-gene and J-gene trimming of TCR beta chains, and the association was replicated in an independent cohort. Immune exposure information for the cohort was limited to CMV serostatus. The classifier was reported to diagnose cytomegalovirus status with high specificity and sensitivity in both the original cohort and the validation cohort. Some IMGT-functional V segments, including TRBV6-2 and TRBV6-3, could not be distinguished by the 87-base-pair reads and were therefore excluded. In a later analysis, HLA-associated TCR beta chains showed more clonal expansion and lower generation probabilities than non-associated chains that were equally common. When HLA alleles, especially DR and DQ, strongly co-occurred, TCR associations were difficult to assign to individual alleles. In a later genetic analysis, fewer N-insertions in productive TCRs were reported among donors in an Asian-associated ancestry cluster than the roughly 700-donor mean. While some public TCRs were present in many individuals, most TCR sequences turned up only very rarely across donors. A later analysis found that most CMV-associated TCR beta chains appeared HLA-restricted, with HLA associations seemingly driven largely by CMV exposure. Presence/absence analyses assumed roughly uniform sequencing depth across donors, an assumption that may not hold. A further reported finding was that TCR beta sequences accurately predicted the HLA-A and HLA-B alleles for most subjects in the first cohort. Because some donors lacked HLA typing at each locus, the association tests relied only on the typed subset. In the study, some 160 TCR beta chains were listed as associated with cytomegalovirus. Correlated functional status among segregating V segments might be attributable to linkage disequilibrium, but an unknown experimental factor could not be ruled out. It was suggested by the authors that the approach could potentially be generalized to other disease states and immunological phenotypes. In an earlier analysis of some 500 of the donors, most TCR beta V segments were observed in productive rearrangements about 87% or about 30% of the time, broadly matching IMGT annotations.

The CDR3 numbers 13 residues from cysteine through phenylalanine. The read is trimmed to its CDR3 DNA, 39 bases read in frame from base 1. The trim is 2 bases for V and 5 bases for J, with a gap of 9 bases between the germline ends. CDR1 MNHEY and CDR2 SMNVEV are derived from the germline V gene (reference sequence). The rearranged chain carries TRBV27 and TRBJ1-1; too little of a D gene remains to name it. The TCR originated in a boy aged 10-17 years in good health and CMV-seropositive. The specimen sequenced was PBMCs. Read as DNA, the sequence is TGTGCCAGCAGTTTAGGGTCGGGGACTGAAGCTTTCTTT. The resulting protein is CASSLGSGTEAFF.